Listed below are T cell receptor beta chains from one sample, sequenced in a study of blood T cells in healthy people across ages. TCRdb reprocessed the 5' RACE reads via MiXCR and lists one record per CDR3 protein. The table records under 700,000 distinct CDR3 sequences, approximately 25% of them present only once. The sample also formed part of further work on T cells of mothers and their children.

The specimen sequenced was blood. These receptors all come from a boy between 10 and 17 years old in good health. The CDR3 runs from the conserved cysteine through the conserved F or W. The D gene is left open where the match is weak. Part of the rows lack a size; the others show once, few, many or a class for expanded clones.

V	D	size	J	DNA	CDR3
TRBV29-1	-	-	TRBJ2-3	TGCAGCGGGAGGCTTCGCGCCATAGAGCCCGATACGCAGTATTTT	CSGRLRAIEPDTQYF
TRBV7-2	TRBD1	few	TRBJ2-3	TGTGCCAGCAGCTCCCCGACAGGGGCTGGCACAGATACGCAGTATTTT	CASSSPTGAGTDTQYF
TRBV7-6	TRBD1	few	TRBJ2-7	TGTGCCAGCAGCTTAGCGACAGGGGGCAATGAGCAGTACTTC	CASSLATGGNEQYF
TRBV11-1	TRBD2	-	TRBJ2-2	TGTGCCAGCAGCCCAGAGGTGGGACTACCAACCGGGGAGCTGTTTTTT	CASSPEVGLPTGELFF
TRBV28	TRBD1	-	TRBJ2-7	TGTGCCAGCACCTTGACAGGGGGCTACAACGAGCAGTACTTC	CASTLTGGYNEQYF
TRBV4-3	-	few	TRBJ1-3	TGCGCCAGCAGCCAAGGGGCAGGGAGCTCTGGAAACACCATATATTTT	CASSQGAGSSGNTIYF
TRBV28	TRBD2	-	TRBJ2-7	TGTGCCAGCAAACCTAGCGGGACCGCCTACGAGCAGTACTTC	CASKPSGTAYEQYF
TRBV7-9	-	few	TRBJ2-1	TGTGCCAGCGCGCCGGGACTCGTCTCGGGCACCTACAATGAGCAGTTCTTC	CASAPGLVSGTYNEQFF
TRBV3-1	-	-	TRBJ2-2	TGTGCCAGCAGCGGGGATGGTAGGGAGCTGTTTTTT	CASSGDGRELFF
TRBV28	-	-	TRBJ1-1	TGTGCCAGCAGCCTTATACTGGGGGCCATTAACACTGAAGCTTTCTTT	CASSLILGAINTEAFF
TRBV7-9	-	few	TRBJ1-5	TGTGCCAGCAGCTTAGAAGGGGCCGGCAATCAGCCCCAGCATTTT	CASSLEGAGNQPQHF
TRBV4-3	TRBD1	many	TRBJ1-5	TGCGCCAGCAGCCAAGAGGTCAGGGGGGGATATAGCAATCAGCCCCAGCATTTT	CASSQEVRGGYSNQPQHF
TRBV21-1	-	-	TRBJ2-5	TGTGCCAGCAGCAGCCCCCTGAAGTTCTGGGGGGGTAGCGATAGAGAGACCCAGTACTTC	CASSSPLKFWGGSDRETQYF
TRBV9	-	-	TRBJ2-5	TGTGCCAGCAGCGTAGGGGGGTCCTCTGAGACCCAGCACTTC	CASSVGGSSETQHF
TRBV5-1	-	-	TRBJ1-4	TGCGCCAGCAGCTTGGAGGGTTTCGGAGAACTGTTTTTT	CASSLEGFGELFF
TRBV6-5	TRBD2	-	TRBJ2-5	TGTGCCGGCAGTGGGGCGGGACTAGCGGGGGAGACCCAGTACTTC	CAGSGAGLAGETQYF
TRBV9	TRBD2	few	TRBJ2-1	TGTGCCAGCAGCGTAGGGACTAGAGCCTACAATGAGCAGTTCTTC	CASSVGTRAYNEQFF
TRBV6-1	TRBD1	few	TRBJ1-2	TGTGCCAGCAGCAGAACCGGGACAGGCTATGGCTACACCTTC	CASSRTGTGYGYTF
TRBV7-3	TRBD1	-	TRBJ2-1	TGTGCCAGCAGCTTAACCCCCAACAGGGGGCTGAATGAGCAGTTCTTC	CASSLTPNRGLNEQFF
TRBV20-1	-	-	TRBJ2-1	TGCAGTGCCAGGCAGGGCACCGGATTCAACAATGAGCAGTTCTTC	CSARQGTGFNNEQFF
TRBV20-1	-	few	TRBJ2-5	TGCAGTGCTAGAGATGGTCGGGCCTTCCAAGAGACCCAGTACTTC	CSARDGRAFQETQYF
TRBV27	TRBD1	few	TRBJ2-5	TGTGCCAGCAGACCCCACAGGGGATTAGAAGAGACCCAGTACTTC	CASRPHRGLEETQYF
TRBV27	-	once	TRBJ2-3	TGTGCCAGCAGTTTATCCCCGGGGGCCGGCGCAGATACGCAGTATTTT	CASSLSPGAGADTQYF
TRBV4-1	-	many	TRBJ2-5	TGCGCCAGCAGCCAAGTCGTACTCGGATTTCAAGAGACCCAGTACTTC	CASSQVVLGFQETQYF
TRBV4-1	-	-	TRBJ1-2	TGCGCCAGCAGCCCGGGGAGAGGGCAGGCTTATGGCTACACCTTC	CASSPGRGQAYGYTF
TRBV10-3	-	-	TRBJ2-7	TGTGCCAACAGCGACAGCTCCTACGAGCAGTACTTC	CANSDSSYEQYF
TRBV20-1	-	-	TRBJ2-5	TGCAGTGCTAGAGATCACAGTCAAGAGACCCAGTACTTC	CSARDHSQETQYF
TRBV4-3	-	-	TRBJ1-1	TGCGCCTCGGGACATCCGAACACTGAAGCTTTCTTT	CASGHPNTEAFF
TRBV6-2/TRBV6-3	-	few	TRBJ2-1	TGTGCCAGCAGTTCCCAGGGGGGGAAAGGGTACAATGAGCAGTTCTTC	CASSSQGGKGYNEQFF
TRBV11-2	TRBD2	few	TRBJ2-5	TGTGCCAGCAGCTTAGTGGTAGCGGGGGCCGTAGAGACCCAGTACTTC	CASSLVVAGAVETQYF
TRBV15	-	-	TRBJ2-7	TGTGCCACCAGCAGTCTACATCGGAGGATCTACGAGCAGTACTTC	CATSSLHRRIYEQYF
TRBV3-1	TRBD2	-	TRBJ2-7	TGTGCCAGCAGCCAAGATCTCGGGAGGGTCAACGAGCAGTACTTC	CASSQDLGRVNEQYF
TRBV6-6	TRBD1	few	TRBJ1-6	TGTGCCAGCAGTCCGGGACAGGGCCGTTCACCCCTCCACTTT	CASSPGQGRSPLHF
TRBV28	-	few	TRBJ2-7	TGTGCCAGCAGTTATCACGAGCAGTACTTC	CASSYHEQYF
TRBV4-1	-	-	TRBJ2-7	TGCGCCAGCAGCCTTCTAACGACGGCCTACGAGCAGTACTTC	CASSLLTTAYEQYF
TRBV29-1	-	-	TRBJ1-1	TGCAGCGTTCTGGGGGGCACTGAAGCTTTCTTT	CSVLGGTEAFF
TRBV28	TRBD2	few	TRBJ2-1	TGTGCCAGCAGTAGAGCGGGAGGGCTTCGGGATGGGCAGTTCTTC	CASSRAGGLRDGQFF
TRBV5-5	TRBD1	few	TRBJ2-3	TGTGCCAGCGGCCACCGGGACAGGGTATCAGATACGCAGTATTTT	CASGHRDRVSDTQYF
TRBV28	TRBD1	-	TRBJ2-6	TGTGCCAGCAGTTTTGGGACAGGGCGCTCTGGGGCCAACGTCCTGACTTTC	CASSFGTGRSGANVLTF
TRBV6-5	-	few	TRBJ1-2	TGTGCCGGCAGTCCGAAGGGGGTAACTAACTATGGCTACACCTTC	CAGSPKGVTNYGYTF
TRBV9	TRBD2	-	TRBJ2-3	TGTGCCAGCACCAGGACTAGCGGGGGGACCTCAGATACGCAGTATTTT	CASTRTSGGTSDTQYF
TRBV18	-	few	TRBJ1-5	TGTGCCAGCTCACCGAACGGGGGCGGCGATCAGCCCCAGCATTTT	CASSPNGGGDQPQHF
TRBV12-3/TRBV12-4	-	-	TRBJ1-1	TGTGCCAGCAGTCGTGAGGTCATGAACACTGAAGCTTTCTTT	CASSREVMNTEAFF
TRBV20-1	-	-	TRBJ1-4	TGCAGTGCTAGAGATGGGGTCAGTCTACGAGAAAAACTGTTTTTT	CSARDGVSLREKLFF
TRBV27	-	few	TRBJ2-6	TGTGCCAGCAGTTTAGCCGTAAGGTTTTCTGGGGCCAACGTCCTGACTTTC	CASSLAVRFSGANVLTF
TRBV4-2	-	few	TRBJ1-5	TGTGCCAGCAGCCAAACCGGGACTAGCGGGAGGACAGATACGCAGCATTTT	CASSQTGTSGRTDTQHF
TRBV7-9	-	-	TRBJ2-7	TGTGCCAGCAGCTTAGGAGAGGGGTCCCACGAGCAGTACTTC	CASSLGEGSHEQYF
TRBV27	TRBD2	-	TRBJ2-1	TGTGCCAGCAGTTTAATACTAGCGGGAATCAATGAGCAGTTCTTC	CASSLILAGINEQFF
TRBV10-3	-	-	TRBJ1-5	TGTGCCATCAGGGGGGGTGTTGAGGGCAATCAGCCCCAGCATTTT	CAIRGGVEGNQPQHF
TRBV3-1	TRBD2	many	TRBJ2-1	TGTGCCAGCAGCAGCGGGAGGGCGACCTACAATGAGCAGTTCTTC	CASSSGRATYNEQFF
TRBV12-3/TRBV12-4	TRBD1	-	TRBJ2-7	TGTGCCAGCAGTAGTGGGTGGGACAGGGCGATCTACGAGCAGTACTTC	CASSSGWDRAIYEQYF
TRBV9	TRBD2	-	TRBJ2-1	TGTGCCAGCAGCCCAACAAGCGGGGGAGCCGTCAATGAGCAGTTCTTC	CASSPTSGGAVNEQFF
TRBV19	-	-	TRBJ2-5	TGTGCCAGCACCGACAGCGGGTATGAGACCCAGTACTTC	CASTDSGYETQYF
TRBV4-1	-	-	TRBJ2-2	TGCGCCAGCAGCCAAGATTCATTCACCGCGGACACTGGGGAGCTGTTTTTT	CASSQDSFTADTGELFF
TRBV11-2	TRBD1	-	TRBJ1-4	TGTGCCAGCAGCTTAGATCGGCTGAGGGGGCGCCATGAAAAACTGTTTTTT	CASSLDRLRGRHEKLFF